Each of the 8 T cell receptor beta chains below was sequenced from the same sample in a study of shared clonotypes between healthy human individuals. Some clones are missing from TCRdb's copy, which holds only in-frame ones; the method was immunoSEQ multiplex PCR. Of 950,000 to 1,100,000 clones in the sample, around 78% are singletons; the top ten hold more than 0.55%. The sequencing input was memory CD4+ T cells from PBMCs. Specified subset: CD45RA-negative fraction. All receptors derive from a man aged 18 to 30 in good health. Some clones in this sample may be carry-over from other donors' samples.

The J gene is TRBJ1-1, the V gene TRBV11-3, with D possibly matching TRBD1 (6 bases). V was shortened by 5 bases and J by 1 base, with 8 bases between the two germline ends. This CDR3 contains 13 residues. Germline lookup yields CDR1 SGHNT and CDR2 YENEEA. The CDR3 DNA sequence: TGTGCCAGCAGCATACAGGGGAACACTGAAGCTTTCTTT. Protein: CASSIQGNTEAFF. The whole variable domain, filled in from reference TRBV11-3 and TRBJ1-1, reads EAGVVQSPRYKIIEKKQPVAFWCNPISGHNTLYWYLQNLGQGPELLIRYENEEAVDDSQLPKDRFSAERLKGVDSTLKIQPAELGDSAVYLCASSIQGNTEAFFGQGTRLTVV.

The rearrangement uses TRBV2 and TRBJ2-5; D gene ambiguous. Germline V CDR1 and CDR2: SNHLY, FYNNEI. The CDR3 sequence is 12 residues long. Trimming pared 8 bases from V and 5 bases from J, leaving 12 bases between. The CDR3 reads CASALLDETQYF. In DNA form, the CDR3 reads TGTGCCAGCGCACTTTTAGATGAGACCCAGTACTTC. Together with reference TRBV2 and TRBJ2-5, the CDR3 gives the full variable domain: EPEVTQTPSHQVTQMGQEVILRCVPISNHLYFYWYRQILGQKVEFLVSFYNNEISEKSEIFDDQFSVERPDGSNFTLKIRSTKLEDSAMYFCASALLDETQYFGPGTRLLVL.

The chain links TRBV19 to TRBJ1-5; no firm D call. Germline V gene sequence: CDR1 LNHDA, CDR2 SQIVND (reference sequence). V was shortened by 3 bases and J by 4 bases, with 7 bases between the two germline ends. This CDR3 is 13 amino acids long. The CDR3 is CASSIGINQPQHF. In DNA form, the CDR3 reads TGTGCCAGTAGTATTGGCATAAATCAGCCCCAGCATTTT. Supplemented by reference TRBV19 and TRBJ1-5, the full variable domain reads DGGITQSPKYLFRKEGQNVTLSCEQNLNHDAMYWYRQDPGQGLRLIYYSQIVNDFQKGDIAEGYSVSREKKESFPLTVTSAQKNPTAFYLCASSIGINQPQHFGDGTRLSIL.

The V and J genes are TRBV7-9 and TRBJ1-5; D may be TRBD1 (5 bases). With 4 bases removed from V and 5 bases from J, the gap between germline ends came to 15 bases. CDR1 and CDR2 from the germline V gene are SEHNR and FQNEAQ (reference sequence). The CDR3 contains 15 residues. The CDR3 region is CASSSTSQGHQPQHF. The CDR3 coding sequence is TGTGCCAGCAGCTCAACCAGCCAGGGCCATCAGCCCCAGCATTTT.

The genes are TRBV1 and TRBJ2-1; the D call TRBD1 from the table was never checked on the DNA. TRBV1 is designated a pseudogene. The CDR3 spans 14 residues. CDR3 amino acids: CTRSPGHGVHEQFF. CDR3 DNA sequence: TGCACCAGAAGTCCGGGACACGGAGTCCATGAGCAGTTCTTC.

The chain is built from TRBV2 and TRBJ1-4, with TRBD1 as a possible D gene (6 bases). Germline-derived CDR1 and CDR2 are SNHLY and FYNNEI. This CDR3 has 13 residues. V lost 11 bases, J lost 6 bases, and 16 bases lay in between. The CDR3 protein is CAGYRDMDEKLFF. In DNA form, the CDR3 reads TGTGCCGGCTATCGGGACATGGATGAAAAACTGTTTTTT.

This clone has just one count. The chain is built from TRBV7-5 and TRBJ1-5; TRBD1, the table's D call, was not compared with the DNA. TRBV7-5 is reported as a pseudogene. The CDR3 consists of 14 residues. CDR3 residues: CVRSLVRGHQPQHF. CDR3 nucleotide sequence: TGTGTCAGAAGCTTAGTCAGGGGGCATCAGCCCCAGCATTTT.

V is TRBV2 and J is TRBJ1-1, with 12 bases matching TRBD1. There are 14 residues in the CDR3. The V and J ends lost 6 bases and 3 bases, in that order; junction bases with no gene match: 2. Germline V lookup: CDR1 SNHLY, CDR2 FYNNEI. The CDR3 DNA follows: TGTGCCAGCAGGGGACAGGGGGCTTACACTGAAGCTTTCTTT. Translation: CASRGQGAYTEAFF.